The present TCR beta chain was sequenced within a study of blood T cell repertoires in COVID-19. Overall study context: The United States, Italy and Spain supplied acute and convalescent COVID-19 samples.

Germline CDR1 is LNHDA and CDR2 is SQIVND (reference sequence). The ends lost 8 bases at V and 1 base at J; junction bases unmatched: 12. This CDR3 contains 17 residues. Here immunoSEQ multiplex PCR was the method, and the copy in TCRdb shows in-frame clones only, minus some. The profile shows tens of thousands of clones, around 88% of them singletons. This sequence joins TRBV19 and TRBJ2-2; 8 bases are a match to TRBD2. Sequencing input: peripheral blood. The sequence was collected from a human donor with active COVID-19. The donor label of this sample is uncertain. CDR3 DNA: TGTGCCAGTTACCCCCGGCAGAGCGGGGGGAACACCGGGGAGCTGTTTTTT. This codes for CASYPRQSGGNTGELFF.